These 32 T cell receptor beta chains originate from one sample sequenced in a study of cytomegalovirus exposure and HLA in healthy donors (dated by TCRdb to about 2017). The library was made by the immunoSEQ multiplex PCR assay. For the multiplex PCR, a mixture combining 60 forward primers for TCR Vbeta segments and 13 reverse primers for TCR Jbeta segments was used. TCRdb's version of the immuneACCESS table is confined to in-frame rearrangements and falls short of the full clone set. An unresolved V gene accounts for under half of the shortfall where checked; the remainder is of unknown origin. Across this sample there are 120,000 or so clones, with 55% to 75% seen only once. Just over 8% of the sample is taken by the ten largest. Sequences were obtained from PBMCs. These receptors originate from a woman in her forties in good health and CMV-seropositive.

V gene TRBV5-1 combines with J gene TRBJ1-2; TRBD1 is a possible D gene (5 bases). The CDR3 is 13 amino acids. From germline, CDR1 is SGHRS and CDR2 YFSETQ. V lost 4 bases and J lost 3, with 10 bases in between. For the CDR3, the DNA is TGCGCCAGCAGCACGGGAGGGGACTATGGCTACACCTTC. As protein: CASSTGGDYGYTF.

The CDR3 sequence: CAWSIRQAARNTEAFF. The CDR3, as DNA: TGTGCCTGGAGTATCAGACAGGCGGCTAGGAACACTGAAGCTTTCTTT. The chain is built from TRBV30 and TRBJ1-1; D possibly corresponds to TRBD1 (6 bases). Germline lookup yields CDR1 GTSNPN and CDR2 SVGIG (reference sequence). V dropped 2 bases and J dropped 1 base, with 17 bases sitting between them. The length of the CDR3 is 16 residues.

The chain joins TRBV12-5 to TRBJ2-3; unclear D gene. The CDR3 spans 13 residues. V gave up 5 bases and J gave up 4 bases, with 10 bases separating them. Germline V gene sequence: CDR1 LGHNT, CDR2 FRNRAP. The CDR3 loop reads CASGVSEADTQYF. The CDR3 nucleotides are TGTGCTAGTGGTGTATCAGAGGCAGATACGCAGTATTTT. The complete variable domain, with remaining parts taken from reference TRBV12-5 and TRBJ2-3, reads DARVTQTPRHKVTEMGQEVTMRCQPILGHNTVFWYRQTMMQGLELLAYFRNRAPLDDSGMPKDRFSAEMPDATLATLKIQPSEPRDSAVYFCASGVSEADTQYFGPGTRLTVL.

This clone was counted only a few times. The chain links TRBV7-3 to TRBJ2-6; possibly TRBD2 for D (5 bases). From germline, CDR1 is SGHTA and CDR2 FQGTGA. Trimming left V 3 bases short and J 0 bases short, with 9 bases between. The CDR3 covers 16 residues. The CDR3 DNA reads TGTGCCAGCAGCTTCTCAGGAGGCTCTGGGGCCAACGTCCTGACTTTC. Translation: CASSFSGGSGANVLTF.

The chain employs TRBV7-2 and TRBJ1-3, with D unresolved. Trimming shortened V by 5 bases and J by 4 bases, and 18 bases separated the two germline ends. The germline V gene encodes CDR1 SGHTA and CDR2 FQGNSA. This CDR3 is built from 16 residues. Here the CDR3 reads CASSPPPRDRGNTIYF. The CDR3 DNA sequence: TGTGCCAGCAGCCCCCCGCCCCGGGATAGGGGAAACACCATATATTTT.

The genes are TRBV5-1 and TRBJ2-2; D is unclear. The germline V gene encodes CDR1 SGHRS and CDR2 YFSETQ. The V and J ends lost 4 bases and 1 base respectively, with 14 bases between them. The CDR3 extends over 16 amino acids. CDR3 region: CASSPTSKLNTGELFF. DNA of the CDR3: TGCGCCAGCAGCCCCACCTCCAAACTGAACACCGGGGAGCTGTTTTTT.

V is TRBV4-1 and J is TRBJ2-3, with 8 positions matching TRBD1. The germline V gene encodes CDR1 MGHRA and CDR2 YSYEKL. V shed 4 bases, J shed 2 bases, and the junction held 8 bases outside the gene matches. CDR3 length equals 16 residues. CDR3 DNA: TGCGCCAGCAGCCCGATTGAGACAGGGGTCACAGATACGCAGTATTTT. Translation gives CASSPIETGVTDTQYF.

The rearrangement joins TRBV6-5 to TRBJ2-2; TRBD1 is a possible D gene (6 bases). From germline, CDR1 is MNHEY and CDR2 SVGAGI. The CDR3 is 15 residues long. The ends were cut back, 5 bases at V and 3 bases at J, with 13 bases in the middle. The CDR3 sequence: CASSPRQVYTGELFF. The CDR3 coding sequence is TGTGCCAGCAGTCCACGACAGGTCTACACCGGGGAGCTGTTTTTT.

This chain joins TRBV10-3 and TRBJ1-2, with 8 bases identical to TRBD1. Germline V gene sequence: CDR1 ENHRY, CDR2 SYGVKD. With 8 bases clipped from V and 8 bases from J, the junction kept 10 bases outside the gene matches. This CDR3 region has 13 residues. The CDR3 DNA reads as TGTGCCATCGGGCCCTCAGGGGGCGAAGGCTACACCTTC. It is translated as CAIGPSGGEGYTF.

The V call is TRBV11-2, the J call TRBJ1-1; 10 bases line up with TRBD1. The germline V gene has CDR1 SGHAT and CDR2 FQNNGV. The CDR3 consists of 15 residues. The trim removed 5 bases at V and 4 bases at J, leaving 7 bases unmatched. CDR3 sequence: CASSQIDRGRTEAFF. The CDR3 DNA is TGTGCCAGCAGCCAAATTGACAGGGGGCGCACTGAAGCTTTCTTT.

The chain links TRBV18 to TRBJ1-6; 8 nucleotides match TRBD1. The CDR3 has 14 residues. Per germline, CDR1 KGHSH and CDR2 LQKENI. With V trimmed by 6 bases and J by 6 bases, 4 bases remained unmatched. CDR3 sequence (DNA): TGTGCCAGCTCTCAGGACAGGGTTAATTCACCCCTCCACTTT. Its protein product is CASSQDRVNSPLHF.

This chain connects TRBV7-2 to TRBJ2-5, with D possibly TRBD2 on 6 matching bases. V dropped 4 bases and J dropped 5 bases, with 14 bases sitting between them. The CDR3 extends over 14 amino acids. Germline CDR1 SGHTA, CDR2 FQGNSA. The CDR3 spells CASSSIAAGETQYF. DNA for the CDR3: TGTGCCAGCAGCTCTATCGCGGCGGGGGAGACCCAGTACTTC.

The chain is built from TRBV7-2 and TRBJ2-1; TRBD2 aligns across 9 bases. The CDR3 spans 16 residues. Germline V gene lookup returns CDR1 SGHTA and CDR2 FQGNSA. The ends lost 2 bases at V and 6 bases at J; junction bases unmatched: 8. CDR3 nucleotide sequence: TGTGCCAGCAGCTTATTAGGAGCGGGGGGTCGCAATGAGCAGTTCTTC. It codes for CASSLLGAGGRNEQFF. The full variable domain, its missing parts supplied by reference TRBV7-2 and TRBJ2-1, is GAGVSQSPSNKVTEKGKDVELRCDPISGHTALYWYRQSLGQGLEFLIYFQGNSAPDKSGLPSDRFSAERTGGSVSTLTIQRTQQEDSAVYLCASSLLGAGGRNEQFFGPGTRLTVL.

The rearrangement uses TRBV28 and TRBJ1-1; D is unclear. CDR3 length: 13 amino acids. The V end was cut by 1 base, the J end by 1 base, with 4 bases between. The germline CDR1 and CDR2 sequences are MDHEN and SYDVKM. CDR3 DNA: TGTGCCAGCAGTTTATCATCGAACACTGAAGCTTTCTTT. Translated, it gives CASSLSSNTEAFF.

A few counts support this clone. V gene TRBV13 combines with J gene TRBJ1-2, with 7 bases matching TRBD1. The length of the CDR3 is 13 residues. V lost 5 bases to trimming and J lost 2 bases; unmatched junction nucleotides: 2. Germline V gene sequence: CDR1 PRHDT, CDR2 FYEKMQ (reference sequence). CDR3 amino acids: CASSQGQNYGYTF. Here the CDR3 DNA reads TGTGCCAGCAGCCAGGGACAGAACTATGGCTACACCTTC.

This clone showed up just a few times. The J gene is TRBJ2-6, the V gene TRBV5-1, with no clear D. Deletions cut 0 bases from V and 0 bases from J, with 7 bases between. The CDR3 has 16 amino acids. Germline V lookup: CDR1 SGHRS, CDR2 YFSETQ. CDR3 sequence reads: CASSLGLSSGANVLTF. Here the CDR3 DNA reads TGCGCCAGCAGCTTGGGACTCAGCTCTGGGGCCAACGTCCTGACTTTC.

This rearrangement joins TRBV16 to TRBJ1-2; D is undetermined. CDR1 is KGHSY and CDR2 is FQNENV in the germline V gene. The V gene lost 2 bases and the J gene lost 6 bases, with 13 bases spanning the gap. The length of the CDR3 is 14 residues. CDR3 sequence: CASSQERTKDGYTF. The CDR3 DNA sequence: TGTGCCAGCAGCCAAGAGAGAACTAAGGATGGCTACACCTTC.

The chain recombines TRBV6-5 with TRBJ2-7; D might be TRBD1 (6 bases). With 6 bases removed from V and 2 bases from J, the gap between germline ends came to 14 bases. Germline assignment: CDR1 MNHEY and CDR2 SVGAGI. The CDR3 totals 14 residues. The CDR3 DNA reads as TGTGCCAGCAGAAACAGGGTCGGGCCCTACGAGCAGTACTTC. Its protein is CASRNRVGPYEQYF.

CDR3 nucleotides: TGTGCCAGCAGCTTATGGCGTGGGGGGGCAGCCCAAGAGACCCAGTACTTC. Residues: CASSLWRGGAAQETQYF. The gene calls are TRBV7-2 and TRBJ2-5; D is perhaps TRBD2 (7 bases). The CDR3 spans 17 residues. Looked up from germline, CDR1 is SGHTA and CDR2 is FQGNSA. Trimming left V 2 bases short and J 1 base short, with 17 bases between.

This chain links TRBV5-1 with TRBJ2-3; TRBD2 aligns across 8 bases. This CDR3 has 16 amino acids. Germline V CDR1 and CDR2: SGHRS, YFSETQ. Losses at the gene ends were 4 bases for V and 2 bases for J; bases not matched to a gene: 9. Here the CDR3 reads CASSHNSGEFTDTQYF. The CDR3 coding sequence is TGCGCCAGCAGCCATAATAGCGGGGAGTTCACAGATACGCAGTATTTT.

V and J are TRBV13 and TRBJ1-4; TRBD1 agrees at 8 bases. The length of the CDR3 is 14 residues. Looked up from germline, CDR1 is PRHDT and CDR2 is FYEKMQ (reference sequence). With V trimmed by 2 bases and J by 7 bases, 3 bases remained unmatched. CDR3 in amino acids: CASSLRTGLEKLFF. The CDR3 coding sequence is TGTGCCAGCAGCTTAAGGACAGGGCTTGAAAAACTGTTTTTT.

The rearrangement links TRBV5-1 to TRBJ1-1; tentative D call: TRBD1 (6 bases). Germline CDR1 reads SGHRS; CDR2 reads YFSETQ. CDR3 length: 16 residues. Trimming took off 4 bases at V and 0 bases at J, with 16 bases between the two ends. The CDR3 is CASSRRQATMNTEAFF. CDR3 DNA sequence: TGCGCCAGCAGCCGGAGACAGGCTACCATGAACACTGAAGCTTTCTTT. The full variable domain, rest sourced from reference TRBV5-1 and TRBJ1-1, is KAGVTQTPRYLIKTRGQQVTLSCSPISGHRSVSWYQQTPGQGLQFLFEYFSETQRNKGNFPGRFSGRQFSNSRSEMNVSTLELGDSALYLCASSRRQATMNTEAFFGQGTRLTVV.

The J gene is TRBJ2-1, the V gene TRBV2, with 9 bases matching TRBD2. V lost 6 bases to trimming and J lost 3 bases; unmatched junction nucleotides: 3. The germline V gene has CDR1 SNHLY and CDR2 FYNNEI. This CDR3 is built from 14 residues. CDR3 loop: CASSERGDYNEQFF. The CDR3 nucleotides are TGTGCCAGCAGCGAGCGGGGGGACTACAATGAGCAGTTCTTC.

This chain uses TRBV2 with TRBJ2-5, with 9 bases identical to TRBD2. In germline, CDR1 is SNHLY, CDR2 FYNNEI. Trimming at V came to 1 base and at J to 7 bases, leaving 7 bases not matched to a gene. The CDR3 is made up of 15 amino acids. CDR3 nucleotides: TGTGCCAGCAGTGAAGAAGCGGGGGGCGCGGGGACCCAGTACTTC. Its protein product is CASSEEAGGAGTQYF.

This clone appeared once. The chain couples TRBV20-1 to TRBJ1-2, with D uncertain. CDR1 is DFQATT, CDR2 SNEGSKA, per germline (reference sequence). Trimming left V 5 bases short and J 8 bases short, with 12 bases between. This CDR3 spans 11 amino acids. The CDR3 DNA reads TGCAGTGCTCCCACGGGAGAGGGCTACACCTTC. This gives the protein CSAPTGEGYTF.

This rearrangement joins TRBV10-3 to TRBJ1-1, with D possibly matching TRBD1 (6 bases). Germline V gene sequence: CDR1 ENHRY, CDR2 SYGVKD. The germline V and J ends were trimmed by 6 bases and 2 bases, with 10 bases remaining between them. This CDR3 comprises 13 residues. CDR3 in amino acids: CAIRADSNTEAFF. The CDR3 nucleotides are TGTGCCATCAGGGCGGACAGTAACACTGAAGCTTTCTTT.

The chain joins TRBV18 to TRBJ1-1; 7 bases are shared with TRBD1. CDR1 and CDR2 (germline): KGHSH, LQKENI. The CDR3 extends over 14 amino acids. The trim removed 3 bases at V and 6 bases at J, leaving 7 bases unmatched. In DNA form, the CDR3 reads TGTGCCAGCTCACCGTGGGACAGTATAGCTGAAGCTTTCTTT. Translation gives CASSPWDSIAEAFF.

The chain couples TRBV5-4 to TRBJ1-6; D gene unclear. Trimming cost V 2 bases and J 7 bases, with 13 bases left between them. CDR1 SGHNT and CDR2 YYREEE come from the germline V gene (reference sequence). This CDR3 is built from 15 residues. This CDR3 reads CASSFQVNQNSPLHF. CDR3 nucleotides: TGTGCCAGCAGCTTCCAGGTCAACCAAAATTCACCCCTCCACTTT.

V is TRBV9 and J is TRBJ1-6; D ambiguous. Per germline, CDR1 SGDLS and CDR2 YYNGEE. This CDR3 region has 15 residues. Trimming pared 4 bases from V and 0 bases from J, leaving 8 bases between. CDR3 loop: CASSPLGSYNSPLHF. The CDR3, as DNA: TGTGCCAGCAGCCCCCTCGGCTCCTATAATTCACCCCTCCACTTT.

V gene TRBV7-3 combines with J gene TRBJ1-3; the match to TRBD1 covers 7 bases. Trimming cost V 5 bases and J 0 bases; bases outside gene matches: 4. The CDR3 contains 15 residues. Germline-derived CDR1 and CDR2 are SGHTA and FQGTGA. The CDR3 region has the DNA TGTGCCAGCAGCCGGGACAGCAACTCTGGAAACACCATATATTTT. As protein: CASSRDSNSGNTIYF.

The V gene is TRBV7-3, the J gene TRBJ1-3, with D hard to call. Trimming took off 2 bases at V and 4 bases at J, with 6 bases between the two ends. Germline V gives CDR1 SGHTA, CDR2 FQGTGA. The CDR3 spans 13 residues. CDR3 residues: CASSLGGGNTIYF. DNA of the CDR3: TGTGCCAGCAGCTTAGGAGGGGGAAACACCATATATTTT.

This chain joins TRBV4-3 and TRBJ2-1; D is uncertain. The CDR3 runs 15 residues. Germline V lookup: CDR1 LGHNA, CDR2 YSLEER. V was cut by 1 base and J by 6 bases, with 13 bases left in between. The CDR3 DNA is TGCGCCAGCAGCCAAGGGCTAGGCAGCCGCAATGAGCAGTTCTTC. It is translated as CASSQGLGSRNEQFF.